This T cell receptor beta chain was sequenced for a study of blood T cell repertoires in COVID-19. This clone was recorded once. Per germline, CDR1 SGHTA and CDR2 FQGTGA. V was pared by 5 bases and J by 3 bases, with 19 bases between. CDR3 length: 16 amino acids. Only in-frame clones appear in the TCRdb table, and some are missing; sequencing was by immunoSEQ multiplex PCR. Among over 200,000 clones listed, approximately 90% were seen once. The chain combines TRBV7-3 with TRBJ1-1; possible D gene TRBD1, 5 bases. Sequencing was done on a sample of PBMCs or T cells enriched from blood (not recorded which). The clonotype comes from a man aged 40-55 years who had recovered from COVID-19. CDR3 loop: CASSAIGGTGDTEAFF. The CDR3 DNA follows: TGTGCCAGCAGCGCCATTGGAGGGACCGGGGACACTGAAGCTTTCTTT.